These 21 T cell receptor beta chains originate from one sample sequenced in a study of shared clonotypes between healthy human individuals. TCRdb's table, derived via immunoSEQ multiplex PCR, lists solely in-frame clones and lacks some. The sample holds 2 million to 2.5 million clones; 90% to 95% are singletons and the top ten take about 0.39%. The sample consisted of naive CD4+ T cells from PBMCs. Subset in this sample: CD45RA+ positively selected. Receptors originate from a man aged 18 to 29 in good health. Some clones in this sample may be carry-over from other donors' samples.

This clone was observed a few times. CDR3 bases: TGTGCCAGCTCACCCGTAGCGGGATCGACCGGGGAGCTGTTTTTT. The encoded protein is CASSPVAGSTGELFF. The V call is TRBV18, the J call TRBJ2-2, with TRBD2 identical over 8 bases. The CDR3 contains 15 residues. Losses at the gene ends were 3 bases for V and 5 bases for J; bases not matched to a gene: 5. The germline V gene has CDR1 KGHSH and CDR2 LQKENI. Combining the CDR3 with reference TRBV18 and TRBJ2-2 gives the whole variable domain NAGVMQNPRHLVRRRGQEARLRCSPMKGHSHVYWYRQLPEEGLKFMVYLQKENIIDESGMPKERFSAEFPKEGPSILRIQQVVRGDSAAYFCASSPVAGSTGELFFGEGSRLTVL.

The V and J genes are TRBV28 and TRBJ2-5; D possibly corresponds to TRBD1 (6 bases). The DNA matches TRBJ2-7 better at its end, which makes the J call doubtful. CDR1 is MDHEN, CDR2 SYDVKM, per germline. This CDR3 is 15 amino acids long. The CDR3 nucleotides are TGTGCCAGCAAGGTACCAGGGGCCAGCTCCTACGAGCAGTACTTC. It yields the protein CASKVPGASSYEQYF.

The chain couples TRBV18 to TRBJ2-7, with 10 bases fitting TRBD2. J gave up 5 bases and V 2 bases, and 6 bases lay outside the gene matches. The length of the CDR3 is 15 residues. Looked up from germline, CDR1 is KGHSH and CDR2 is LQKENI. CDR3 region: CASSPLTSGINEQYF. The CDR3 bases are TGTGCCAGCTCACCATTAACTAGCGGGATAAACGAGCAGTACTTC.

This chain uses TRBV7-3 with TRBJ2-1; D may be TRBD1 (5 bases). The V and J ends lost 4 bases and 9 bases respectively, with 10 bases between them. The CDR3 has 12 amino acids. Germline CDR1 SGHTA, CDR2 FQGTGA. The CDR3 DNA follows: TGTGCCAGCAGCTCCCCCCAGGGTGAGCAGTTCTTC. Translated, it gives CASSSPQGEQFF.

This clone has only one observation. At the DNA level, this CDR3 is encoded by other sequences in the same sample as well. The CDR3 nucleotides are TGTGCCAGCAGCAGGCTAGCGGGAGCCTACGAGCAGTACTTC. It translates to CASSRLAGAYEQYF. The chain links TRBV7-2 to TRBJ2-7; 10 bases map to TRBD2. With V trimmed by 5 bases and J by 2 bases, 3 bases remained unmatched. CDR3 length: 14 residues. CDR1 and CDR2 (germline): SGHTA, FQGNSA.

This chain joins TRBV5-1 and TRBJ2-7; the D gene is possibly TRBD1 (6 bases). The V and J ends lost 3 bases and 0 bases respectively, with 16 bases between them. The CDR3 is 16 amino acids. Germline CDR1 reads SGHRS; CDR2 reads YFSETQ. CDR3 bases: TGCGCCAGCAGCTATACAGGGCCCCCGAACTCCTACGAGCAGTACTTC. Its protein is CASSYTGPPNSYEQYF.

The V call is TRBV5-1, the J call TRBJ2-1, with 10 bases that match TRBD2. The CDR3 is 14 amino acids. Germline loops: CDR1 SGHRS, CDR2 YFSETQ. With 7 bases clipped from V and 1 base from J, the junction kept 2 bases outside the gene matches. CDR3 bases: TGCGCCAGCCAGCGGGAGGGTTCCTACAATGAGCAGTTCTTC. Encoded protein: CASQREGSYNEQFF.

V and J are TRBV7-9 and TRBJ2-7; D gene ambiguous. Trimming took off 1 base at V and 3 bases at J, with 10 bases between the two ends. The CDR3 loop spans 14 amino acids. CDR1 is SEHNR and CDR2 is FQNEAQ in the germline V gene (reference sequence). The CDR3 DNA reads TGTGCCAGCAGCTTAGAGGTCCGGGTCTACGAGCAGTACTTC. Its protein is CASSLEVRVYEQYF.

As regards this clone: Different DNA sequences within this sample yield the same CDR3. V gene TRBV7-2 combines with J gene TRBJ2-5; no reliable D call. This CDR3 comprises 12 residues. Trimming stripped 5 bases from V and 5 bases from J, with 9 bases between. The germline V gene has CDR1 SGHTA and CDR2 FQGNSA. The DNA for the CDR3 is TGTGCCAGCAGCCTCTTCCGGGAGACCCAGTACTTC. Protein product: CASSLFRETQYF.

This rearrangement joins TRBV29-1 to TRBJ2-5; D might be TRBD1 (5 bases). TRBJ2-7 explains the end of the DNA better; the J call may be wrong. This CDR3 region has 16 residues. The germline gives CDR1 SQVTM, CDR2 ANQGSEA. DNA of the CDR3: TGCAGCGTTGAAAGCCCAGGTGGCAGGGACTCCTACGAGCAGTACTTC. It translates to CSVESPGGRDSYEQYF.

V and J are TRBV9 and TRBJ2-2; 9 bases line up with TRBD1. This CDR3 is built from 17 residues. V trimming: 3 bases; J trimming: 9 bases; junction bases outside the gene matches: 15. CDR1 and CDR2 (germline): SGDLS, YYNGEE. CDR3 DNA: TGTGCCAGCAGCGCGGGACAGGGTGGAGAGTTTTGGCGGGAGCTGTTTTTT. This translates into CASSAGQGGEFWRELFF.

In its sample, this clone was seen a few times. The sample holds other DNA sequences that translate to the same CDR3. The V and J genes are TRBV5-1 and TRBJ2-5, with no clear D. This CDR3 is built from 12 residues. Germline CDR1 is SGHRS and CDR2 is YFSETQ. V lost 2 bases to trimming and J lost 1 base, with 3 bases between them. The DNA of the CDR3 is TGCGCCAGCAGCTTCGTCCAAGAGACCCAGTACTTC. Translated: CASSFVQETQYF.

The J gene is TRBJ2-4, the V gene TRBV7-3, with D tentatively TRBD1 or TRBD2 (5 bases each). This CDR3 contains 16 residues. Germline V gene data show CDR1 as SGHTA and CDR2 as FQGTGA. With 4 bases removed from V and 6 bases from J, the gap between germline ends came to 19 bases. CDR3 sequence (DNA): TGTGCCAGCAGCTACCTTGAGGGGCAGCCAGGAAACATTCAGTACTTC. Translated, it gives CASSYLEGQPGNIQYF.

The chain uses TRBV5-4 and TRBJ2-7; D ambiguous. The CDR3 is 16 residues long. Looked up from germline, CDR1 is SGHNT and CDR2 is YYREEE (reference sequence). The V gene lost 4 bases and the J gene lost 1 base, with 18 bases spanning the gap. CDR3 DNA: TGTGCCAGCAGCAAATGGGTCGGGCTCATATCCTACGAGCAGTACTTC. Translation: CASSKWVGLISYEQYF.

This chain links TRBV6-5 with TRBJ2-1; the D gene is possibly TRBD1 (5 bases). V was cut by 6 bases and J by 5 bases, with 11 bases left in between. Germline V CDR1 and CDR2: MNHEY, SVGAGI. The CDR3 length is 13 residues. CDR3 loop: CASRETANNEQFF. The CDR3 nucleotides are TGTGCCAGCAGAGAGACAGCCAACAATGAGCAGTTCTTC.

The chain recombines TRBV6-5 with TRBJ2-7, with TRBD2 matching 9 bases. The CDR3 runs to 15 residues. Germline assignment: CDR1 MNHEY and CDR2 SVGAGI. The ends lost 2 bases at V and 4 bases at J; junction bases unmatched: 6. The CDR3 DNA reads TGTGCCAGCAGTTACGGCCTAGCGGGGATGTACGAGCAGTACTTC. It yields the protein CASSYGLAGMYEQYF.

In its sample, this clone was seen a few times. The V gene is TRBV29-1, the J gene TRBJ1-1; maybe TRBD1 (5 bases). The CDR3 has 12 residues. Trimming took 7 bases from V and 4 from J, leaving 13 bases between them. In germline, CDR1 is SQVTM, CDR2 ANQGSEA. DNA of the CDR3: TGCAGCGCTAGGGGTGCGGGCACTGAAGCTTTCTTT. It is translated as CSARGAGTEAFF.

Here the CDR3 reads CASRILHVGDTQYF. CDR3 bases: TGTGCCAGCAGGATTCTCCATGTGGGGGATACGCAGTATTTT. The genes are TRBV6-1 and TRBJ2-3; D call uncertain. V was pared by 6 bases and J by 6 bases, with 16 bases between. This CDR3 spans 14 amino acids. Germline CDR1 MNHNS, CDR2 SASEGT.

About this clone: The identical CDR3 is also encoded by other nucleotide sequences in the sample. The J gene is TRBJ2-5, the V gene TRBV6-1; D remains unclear. Looked up from germline, CDR1 is MNHNS and CDR2 is SASEGT. The ends were cut back, 8 bases at V and 2 bases at J, with 9 bases in the middle. This CDR3 spans 12 amino acids. CDR3 nucleotides: TGTGCCAGCTCCTGGGGACAAGAGACCCAGTACTTC. This gives the protein CASSWGQETQYF.

The chain combines TRBV27 with TRBJ1-1; 7 nucleotides line up with TRBD1. The CDR3 is made up of 16 amino acids. Germline V gene data show CDR1 as MNHEY and CDR2 as SMNVEV (reference sequence). V lost 6 bases, J lost 5 bases, and 15 bases stayed unmatched. CDR3 sequence (DNA): TGTGCCAGCAGAGTTAGGGACGGACAGGTTGGGACTGAAGCTTTCTTT. Amino acids: CASRVRDGQVGTEAFF.

The gene calls are TRBV29-1 and TRBJ1-1, with 7 bases fitting TRBD1. This CDR3 has 13 amino acids. Germline CDR1 SQVTM, CDR2 ANQGSEA. The trim removed 7 bases at V and 7 bases at J, leaving 12 bases unmatched. CDR3 loop: CSGEGTENYEAFF. The CDR3, as DNA: TGCAGCGGAGAAGGGACAGAGAATTATGAAGCTTTCTTT.